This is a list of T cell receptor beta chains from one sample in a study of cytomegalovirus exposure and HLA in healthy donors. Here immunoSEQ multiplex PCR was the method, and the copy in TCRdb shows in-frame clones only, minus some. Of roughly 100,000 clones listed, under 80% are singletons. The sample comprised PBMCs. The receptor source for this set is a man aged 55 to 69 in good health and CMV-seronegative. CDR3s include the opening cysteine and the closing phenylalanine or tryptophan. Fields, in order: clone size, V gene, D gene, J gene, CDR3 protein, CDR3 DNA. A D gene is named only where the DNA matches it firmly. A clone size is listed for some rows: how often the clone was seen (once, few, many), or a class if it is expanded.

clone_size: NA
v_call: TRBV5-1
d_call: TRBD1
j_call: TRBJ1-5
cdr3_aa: CASRTDREQPQHF
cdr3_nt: TGCGCCAGCAGAACTGACAGGGAACAGCCCCAGCATTTT

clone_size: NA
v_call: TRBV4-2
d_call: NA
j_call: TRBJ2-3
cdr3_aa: CASSPGEAGLTDTQYF
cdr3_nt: TGTGCCAGCAGCCCCGGGGAGGCAGGGCTCACAGATACGCAGTATTTT

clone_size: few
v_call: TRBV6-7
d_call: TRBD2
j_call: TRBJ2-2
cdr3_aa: CASSLRTSDHTGELFF
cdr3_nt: TGTGCCAGCAGTTTGAGGACTAGCGACCACACCGGGGAGCTGTTTTTT

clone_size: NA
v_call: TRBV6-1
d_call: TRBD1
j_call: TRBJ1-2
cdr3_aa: CASRTGVDGYTF
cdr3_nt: TGTGCCAGCAGGACAGGGGTGGATGGCTACACCTTC

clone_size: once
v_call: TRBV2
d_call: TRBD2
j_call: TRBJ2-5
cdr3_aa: CASSGLAGQETRYF
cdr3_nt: TGTGCCAGCAGTGGCCTAGCGGGACAAGAGACCCGGTACTTC

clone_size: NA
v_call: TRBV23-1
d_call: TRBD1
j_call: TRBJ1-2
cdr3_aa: CASSPDREDYGYTF
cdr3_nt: TGCGCCAGCAGTCCCGACAGGGAGGACTATGGCTACACCTTC

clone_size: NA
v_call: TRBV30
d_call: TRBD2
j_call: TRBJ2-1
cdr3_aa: CAWSPNAGGGNEQFF
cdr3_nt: TGTGCCTGGAGTCCAAACGCGGGGGGCGGGAATGAGCAGTTCTTC

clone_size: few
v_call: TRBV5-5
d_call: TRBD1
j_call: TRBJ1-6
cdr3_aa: CASSVGTGRSNSPLHF
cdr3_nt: TGTGCCAGCAGCGTCGGGACAGGGAGGTCAAATTCACCCCTCCACTTT

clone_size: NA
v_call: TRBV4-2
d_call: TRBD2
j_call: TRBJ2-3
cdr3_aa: CASSRVRTGGGTDTQYF
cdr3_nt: TGTGCCAGCAGCCGGGTTCGAACGGGGGGGGGCACAGATACGCAGTATTTT

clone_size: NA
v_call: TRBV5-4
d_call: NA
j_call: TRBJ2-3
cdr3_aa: CASSLAGTDTQYF
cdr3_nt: TGTGCCAGCAGCTTGGCAGGAACAGATACGCAGTATTTT

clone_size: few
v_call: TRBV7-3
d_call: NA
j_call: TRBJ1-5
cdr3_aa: CASSPQGNQPQHF
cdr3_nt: TGTGCCAGCAGCCCACAGGGAAATCAGCCCCAGCATTTT

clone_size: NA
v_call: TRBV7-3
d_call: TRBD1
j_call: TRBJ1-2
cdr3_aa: CASSLYATPGQGGGYTF
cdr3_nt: TGTGCCAGCAGCTTATACGCCACCCCGGGACAGGGAGGCGGCTACACCTTC

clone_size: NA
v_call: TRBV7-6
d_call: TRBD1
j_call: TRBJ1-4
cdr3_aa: CASSPRQGNEKLFF
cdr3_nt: TGTGCCAGCAGCCCTCGACAGGGGAATGAAAAACTGTTTTTT

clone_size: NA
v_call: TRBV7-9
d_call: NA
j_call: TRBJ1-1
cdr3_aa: CASSLGRDLGEAFF
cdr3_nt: TGTGCCAGCAGCTTAGGGCGGGACCTCGGAGAAGCTTTCTTT

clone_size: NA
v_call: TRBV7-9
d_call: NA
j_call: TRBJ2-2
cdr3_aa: CASSLQGRVTTGELFF
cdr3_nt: TGTGCCAGCAGCTTACAGGGGCGGGTAACTACCGGGGAACTGTTTTTT

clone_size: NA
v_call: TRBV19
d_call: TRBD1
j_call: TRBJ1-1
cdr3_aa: CASSIDSQGFRAEAFF
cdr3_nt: TGTGCCAGTAGTATAGATTCACAGGGGTTCCGCGCTGAAGCTTTCTTT

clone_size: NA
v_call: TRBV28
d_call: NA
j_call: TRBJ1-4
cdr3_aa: CASQTSLTATNEKLFF
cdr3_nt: TGTGCCAGCCAGACCTCTCTGACTGCAACTAATGAAAAACTGTTTTTT

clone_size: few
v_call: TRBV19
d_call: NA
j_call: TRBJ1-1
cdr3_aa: CASSIPAGNTEAFF
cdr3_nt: TGTGCCAGTAGTATCCCGGCAGGGAACACTGAAGCTTTCTTT

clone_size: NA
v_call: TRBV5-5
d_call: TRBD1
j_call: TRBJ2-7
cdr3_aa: CASSRQGAYEQYF
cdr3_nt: TGTGCCAGCAGCCGACAGGGGGCCTACGAGCAGTACTTC

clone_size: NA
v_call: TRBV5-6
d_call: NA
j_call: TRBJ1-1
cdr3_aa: CASSLGRTSTDTEAFF
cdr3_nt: TGTGCCAGCAGCTTGGGTCGCACCTCCACGGACACTGAAGCTTTCTTT

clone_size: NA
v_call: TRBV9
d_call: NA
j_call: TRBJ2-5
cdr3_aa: CASSVEAGTLAETQYF
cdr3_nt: TGTGCCAGCAGCGTAGAGGCGGGGACGCTCGCCGAGACCCAGTACTTC

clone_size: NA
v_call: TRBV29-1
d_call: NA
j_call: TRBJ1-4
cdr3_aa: CSVEGGEKLFF
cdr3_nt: TGCAGCGTTGAAGGAGGGGAAAAACTGTTTTTT

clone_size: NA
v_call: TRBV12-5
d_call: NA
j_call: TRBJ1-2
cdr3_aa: CASGLVTGENYGYTF
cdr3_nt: TGTGCTAGTGGTTTGGTAACGGGGGAAAACTATGGCTACACCTTC

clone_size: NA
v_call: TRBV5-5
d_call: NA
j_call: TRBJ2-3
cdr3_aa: CASTLDTDTQYF
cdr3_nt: TGTGCCAGCACTTTAGACACAGATACGCAGTATTTT

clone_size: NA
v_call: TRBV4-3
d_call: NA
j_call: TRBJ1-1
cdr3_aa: CASSQDLTPLYTEAFF
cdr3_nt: TGCGCCAGCAGCCAAGATCTTACTCCCTTATACACTGAAGCTTTCTTT

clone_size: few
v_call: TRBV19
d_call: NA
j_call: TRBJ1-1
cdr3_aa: CASSSPETASWGAEAFF
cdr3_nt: TGTGCCAGTAGCTCACCCGAGACGGCTTCTTGGGGCGCTGAAGCTTTCTTT

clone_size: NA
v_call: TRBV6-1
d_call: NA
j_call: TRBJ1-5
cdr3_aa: CASSDPGKVTTQHF
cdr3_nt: TGTGCCAGCAGTGACCCCGGTAAGGTGACAACCCAGCATTTT

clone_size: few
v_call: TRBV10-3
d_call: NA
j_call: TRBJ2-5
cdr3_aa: CAISRPGYQETQYF
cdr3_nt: TGTGCCATCAGCCGGCCGGGATATCAAGAGACCCAGTACTTC

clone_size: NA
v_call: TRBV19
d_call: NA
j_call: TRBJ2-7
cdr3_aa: CASTESPGRDYEQYF
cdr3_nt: TGTGCCAGTACGGAATCCCCGGGCAGGGACTACGAGCAGTACTTC

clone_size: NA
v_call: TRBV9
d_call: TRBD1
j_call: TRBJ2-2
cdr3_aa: CASSVGDRGATGELFF
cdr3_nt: TGTGCCAGCAGCGTAGGGGACAGGGGGGCCACCGGGGAGCTGTTTTTT

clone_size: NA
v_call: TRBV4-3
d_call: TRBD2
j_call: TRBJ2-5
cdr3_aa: CASSQDRLFRGTTRETQYF
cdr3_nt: TGCGCCAGCAGCCAAGATCGACTTTTTCGGGGGACTACTCGGGAGACCCAGTACTTC

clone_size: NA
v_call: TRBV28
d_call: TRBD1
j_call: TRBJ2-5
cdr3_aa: CASSEPGQRYQETQYF
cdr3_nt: TGTGCCAGCAGTGAACCGGGACAGAGGTACCAAGAGACCCAGTACTTC

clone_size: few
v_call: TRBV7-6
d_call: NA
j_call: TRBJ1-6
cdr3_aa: CASSLDRFPSYNSPLHF
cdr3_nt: TGTGCCAGCAGCTTAGACAGATTTCCCTCCTATAATTCACCCCTCCACTTT

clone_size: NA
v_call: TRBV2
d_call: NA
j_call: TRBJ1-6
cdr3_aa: CASSAGVNSPLHF
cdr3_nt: TGTGCCAGCAGTGCAGGGGTTAATTCACCCCTCCACTTT

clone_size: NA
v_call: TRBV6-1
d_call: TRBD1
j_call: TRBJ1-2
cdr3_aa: CASTRQGANYGYTF
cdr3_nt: TGTGCCAGCACCCGACAGGGCGCTAACTATGGCTACACCTTC

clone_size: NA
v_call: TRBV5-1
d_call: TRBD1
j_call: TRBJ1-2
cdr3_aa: CASSADRPVSSGYTF
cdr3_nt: TGCGCCAGCAGCGCGGACAGGCCGGTTTCTTCTGGCTACACCTTC

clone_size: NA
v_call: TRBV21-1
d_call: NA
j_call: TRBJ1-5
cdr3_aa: CASSIAGTGFGQPQHF
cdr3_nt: TGTGCCAGCAGCATTGCAGGGACAGGGTTTGGTCAGCCCCAGCATTTT

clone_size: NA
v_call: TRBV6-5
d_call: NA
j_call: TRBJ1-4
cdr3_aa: CASSYAGTILNEKLFF
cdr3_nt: TGTGCCAGCAGTTACGCGGGGACCATCCTTAATGAAAAACTGTTTTTT

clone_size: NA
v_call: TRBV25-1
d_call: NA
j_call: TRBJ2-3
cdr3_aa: CASSLAGTDTQYF
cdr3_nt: TGTGCCAGCAGTTTGGCCGGCACAGATACGCAGTATTTT

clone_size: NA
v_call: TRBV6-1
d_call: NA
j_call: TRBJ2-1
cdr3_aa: CASSEGGRPYNEQFF
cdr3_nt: TGTGCCAGCAGTGAAGGGGGCAGGCCCTACAATGAGCAGTTCTTC

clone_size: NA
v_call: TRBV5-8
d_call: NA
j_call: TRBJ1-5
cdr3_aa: CASSLRGDTLKSNQPQHF
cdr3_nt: TGTGCCAGCAGCTTGCGGGGGGACACCCTAAAGAGCAATCAGCCCCAGCATTTT

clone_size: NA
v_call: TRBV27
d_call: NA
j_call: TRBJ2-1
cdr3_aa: CASRVSSYNEQFF
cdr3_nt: TGTGCCAGCCGTGTTAGCTCCTACAATGAGCAGTTCTTC

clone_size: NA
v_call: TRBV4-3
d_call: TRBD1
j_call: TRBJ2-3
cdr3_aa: CASSQVDRGPADTQYF
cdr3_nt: TGCGCCAGCAGCCAAGTAGACAGGGGGCCCGCAGATACGCAGTATTTT

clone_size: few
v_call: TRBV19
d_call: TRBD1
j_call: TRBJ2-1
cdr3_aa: CASRKGDRGQSDEQFF
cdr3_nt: TGTGCCAGTAGGAAGGGGGACAGGGGACAGAGCGATGAGCAGTTCTTC